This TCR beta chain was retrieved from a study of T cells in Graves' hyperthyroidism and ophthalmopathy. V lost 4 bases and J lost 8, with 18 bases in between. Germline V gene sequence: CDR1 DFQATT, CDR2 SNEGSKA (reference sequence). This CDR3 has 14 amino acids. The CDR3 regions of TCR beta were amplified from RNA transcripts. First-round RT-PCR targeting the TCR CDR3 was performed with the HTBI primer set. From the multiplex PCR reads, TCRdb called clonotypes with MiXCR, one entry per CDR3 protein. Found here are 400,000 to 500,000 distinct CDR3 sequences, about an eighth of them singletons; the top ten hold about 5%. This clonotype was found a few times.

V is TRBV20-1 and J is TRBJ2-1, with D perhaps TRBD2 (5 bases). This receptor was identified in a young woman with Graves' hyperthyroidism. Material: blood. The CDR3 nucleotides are TGCAGTGCTACGTCGAGCGGAATACGCCATGAGCAGTTCTTC. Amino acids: CSATSSGIRHEQFF.